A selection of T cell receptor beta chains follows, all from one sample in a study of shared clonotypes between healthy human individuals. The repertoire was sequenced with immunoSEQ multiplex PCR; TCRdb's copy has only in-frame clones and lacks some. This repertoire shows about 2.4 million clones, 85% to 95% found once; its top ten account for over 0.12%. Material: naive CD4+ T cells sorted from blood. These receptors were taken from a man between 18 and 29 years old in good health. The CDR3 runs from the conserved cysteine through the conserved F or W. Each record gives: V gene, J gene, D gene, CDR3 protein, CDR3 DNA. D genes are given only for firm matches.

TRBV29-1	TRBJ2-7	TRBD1	CSVGQGVDEQYF	TGCAGCGTGGGACAGGGTGTCGACGAGCAGTACTTC
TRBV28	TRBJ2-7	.	CASRQAAYEQYF	TGTGCCAGCCGACAGGCCGCCTACGAGCAGTACTTC
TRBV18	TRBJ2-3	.	CASSGEITDTQYF	TGTGCCAGCTCGGGGGAGATCACAGATACGCAGTATTTT
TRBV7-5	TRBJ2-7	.	CARRASGEQYF	TGTGCCAGAAGGGCTAGCGGAGAGCAGTACTTC
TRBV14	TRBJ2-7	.	CASSPRPLPYEQYF	TGTGCCAGCAGCCCCCGTCCCTTACCCTACGAGCAGTACTTC
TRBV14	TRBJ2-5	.	CASSQDSVSETQYF	TGTGCCAGCAGCCAAGATTCGGTTTCGGAGACCCAGTACTTC
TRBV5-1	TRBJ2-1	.	CASSLAKTSSYNEQFF	TGCGCCAGCAGCTTGGCGAAGACTAGCTCCTACAATGAGCAGTTCTTC
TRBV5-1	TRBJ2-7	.	CASSFFGSVDEQYF	TGCGCCAGCAGCTTTTTCGGGAGTGTGGACGAGCAGTACTTC
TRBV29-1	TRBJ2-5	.	CSVDGAGVETQYF	TGCAGCGTTGATGGGGCAGGGGTAGAGACCCAGTACTTC
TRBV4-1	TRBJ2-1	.	CASSQRGGKWQGGDEQFF	TGCGCCAGCAGCCAAAGGGGGGGTAAGTGGCAGGGTGGCGATGAGCAGTTCTTC
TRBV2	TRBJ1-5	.	CASSEVRNQPQHF	TGTGCCAGCAGTGAAGTTCGTAATCAGCCCCAGCATTTT
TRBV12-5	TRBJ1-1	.	CASGLVVDAVNTEAFF	TGTGCTAGTGGTTTGGTAGTGGACGCTGTGAACACTGAAGCTTTCTTT
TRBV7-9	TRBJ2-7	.	CASSLAPHQDEQYF	TGTGCCAGCAGCTTAGCCCCCCACCAAGACGAGCAGTACTTC
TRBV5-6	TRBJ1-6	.	CASSLLEGVYLSNSPLHF	TGTGCCAGCAGCTTGCTCGAGGGAGTTTACTTAAGTAATTCACCCCTCCACTTT
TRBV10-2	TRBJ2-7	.	CASSERTPYEQYF	TGCGCCAGCAGTGAACGGACCCCCTACGAGCAGTACTTC
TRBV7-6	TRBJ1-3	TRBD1	CASSLKGETGVHTIYF	TGTGCCAGCAGCTTAAAAGGAGAAACAGGGGTCCACACCATATATTTT
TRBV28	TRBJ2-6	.	CASSSGLPRSGANVLTF	TGTGCCAGCAGTTCGGGGTTACCACGCTCTGGGGCCAACGTCCTGACTTTC
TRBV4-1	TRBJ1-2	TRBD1	CASSQAGGNNYGYTF	TGCGCCAGCAGCCAAGCAGGGGGGAACAACTATGGCTACACCTTC
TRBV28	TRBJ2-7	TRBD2	CASSLSPGIAGGPSYEQYF	TGTGCCAGCAGCCTATCCCCTGGGATAGCGGGGGGACCCTCCTACGAGCAGTACTTC
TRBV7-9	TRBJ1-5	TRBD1	CASSRIGQGEQPQHF	TGTGCCAGCAGCAGAATCGGACAGGGGGAACAGCCCCAGCATTTT
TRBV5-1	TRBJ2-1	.	CASSLVLGGTYNEQFF	TGCGCCAGCAGCTTGGTATTGGGGGGAACTTACAATGAGCAGTTCTTC
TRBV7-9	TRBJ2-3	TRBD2	CASSMSGGHTDTQYF	TGTGCCAGCAGCATGAGCGGGGGACACACAGATACGCAGTATTTT
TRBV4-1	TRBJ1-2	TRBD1	CASSHMDRVRDGSTF	TGCGCCAGCAGCCACATGGACAGGGTTCGAGACGGCTCCACCTTC